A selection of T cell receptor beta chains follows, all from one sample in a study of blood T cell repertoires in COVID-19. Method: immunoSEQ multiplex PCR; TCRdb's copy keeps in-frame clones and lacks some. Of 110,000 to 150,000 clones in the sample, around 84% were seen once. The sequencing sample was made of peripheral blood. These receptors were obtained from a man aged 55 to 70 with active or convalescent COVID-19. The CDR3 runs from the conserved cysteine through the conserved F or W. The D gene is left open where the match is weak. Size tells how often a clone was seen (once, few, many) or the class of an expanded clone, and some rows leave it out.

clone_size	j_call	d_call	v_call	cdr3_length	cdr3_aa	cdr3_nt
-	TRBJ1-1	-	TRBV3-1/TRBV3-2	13	CASSRTANTEAFF	TGTGCCAGCAGCAGGACAGCGAACACTGAAGCTTTCTTT
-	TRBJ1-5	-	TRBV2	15	CASSEPTVTNQPQHF	TGTGCCAGCAGTGAACCGACAGTTACCAATCAGCCCCAGCATTTT
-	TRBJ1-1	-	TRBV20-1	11	CSARAGTEAFF	TGCAGTGCTAGAGCAGGAACTGAAGCTTTCTTT
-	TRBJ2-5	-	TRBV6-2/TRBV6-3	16	CASSPIPLAWGETQYF	TGTGCCAGCAGTCCCATCCCACTAGCTTGGGGAGAGACCCAGTACTTC
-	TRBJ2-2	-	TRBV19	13	CASSGRVGGELFF	TGTGCCAGTAGTGGTCGGGTTGGCGGGGAGCTGTTTTTT
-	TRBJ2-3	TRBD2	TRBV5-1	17	CASSLTPGLAGTDTQYF	TGCGCCAGCAGCTTGACTCCGGGACTAGCAGGCACAGATACGCAGTATTTT
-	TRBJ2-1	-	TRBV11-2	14	CASSPWGDYNEQFF	TGTGCCAGCAGCCCGTGGGGCGACTACAATGAGCAGTTCTTC
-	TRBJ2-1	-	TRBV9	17	CASSVRQIASSYNEQFF	TGTGCCAGCAGCGTTCGACAGATAGCAAGCTCCTACAATGAGCAGTTCTTC
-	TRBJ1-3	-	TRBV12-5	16	CASGDSRGPSGNTIYF	TGTGCTAGTGGAGACAGCAGGGGTCCCTCTGGAAACACCATATATTTT
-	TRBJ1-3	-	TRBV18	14	CASSPPTRGNTIYF	TGTGCCAGCTCACCACCTACCAGAGGAAACACCATATATTTT
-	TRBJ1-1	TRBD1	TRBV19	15	CASSPRGTENTEAFF	TGTGCCAGTAGCCCTCGCGGGACAGAGAACACTGAAGCTTTCTTT
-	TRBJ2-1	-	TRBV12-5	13	CASGSPGGNEQFF	TGTGCTAGTGGTTCCCCCGGGGGAAATGAGCAGTTCTTC
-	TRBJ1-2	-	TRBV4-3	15	CASSQEVFGVGGYTF	TGCGCCAGCAGCCAAGAAGTCTTCGGGGTAGGGGGCTACACCTTC
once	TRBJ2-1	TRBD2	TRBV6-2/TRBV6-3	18	CASSYDPRLAEGRGMEFF	TGTGCCAGCAGTTACGATCCCAGACTAGCGGAGGGCCGGGGGATGGAGTTCTTC
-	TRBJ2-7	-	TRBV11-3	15	CASSLMQGTAYEQYF	TGTGCCAGCAGCTTAATGCAGGGTACCGCCTACGAGCAGTACTTC
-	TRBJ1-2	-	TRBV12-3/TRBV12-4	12	CASTSPGYGYTF	TGTGCCAGCACTTCTCCGGGCTATGGCTACACCTTC
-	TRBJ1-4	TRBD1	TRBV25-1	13	CASWTGLNEKLFF	TGTGCCAGCTGGACAGGGCTTAATGAAAAACTGTTTTTT
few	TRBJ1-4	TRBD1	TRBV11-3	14	CASSHRDRVEKLFF	TGTGCCAGCAGCCACCGGGACAGGGTTGAAAAACTGTTTTTT
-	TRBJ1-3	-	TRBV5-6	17	CASSLEAGVGSGNTIYF	TGTGCCAGCAGCTTGGAGGCGGGAGTGGGATCTGGAAACACCATATATTTT
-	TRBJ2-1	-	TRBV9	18	CASSVGHRSGHYYNEQFF	TGTGCCAGCAGCGTAGGGCACAGGTCGGGCCACTACTACAATGAGCAGTTCTTC
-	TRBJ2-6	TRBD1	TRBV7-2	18	CASSLRGTGKTGANVLTF	TGTGCCAGCAGCTTAAGAGGGACAGGGAAGACTGGGGCCAACGTCCTGACTTTC
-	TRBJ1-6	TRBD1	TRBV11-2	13	CASSRDSRSPLHF	TGTGCCAGCAGCCGGGACAGTCGATCACCCCTCCACTTT
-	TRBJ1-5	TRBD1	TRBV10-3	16	CAISGALTGGNQPQHF	TGTGCCATCAGTGGCGCTTTGACAGGGGGCAATCAGCCCCAGCATTTT
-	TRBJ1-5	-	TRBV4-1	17	CASSQAGLSRGNQPQHF	TGCGCCAGCAGCCAAGCTGGTTTGTCCAGGGGTAATCAGCCCCAGCATTTT
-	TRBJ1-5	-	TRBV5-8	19	CASNINPSSPRRGHQPQHF	TGTGCCAGCAACATCAACCCATCTAGCCCCCGCAGGGGTCATCAGCCCCAGCATTTT
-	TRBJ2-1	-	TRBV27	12	CASSSEQNEQFF	TGTGCCAGCAGTTCCGAGCAAAATGAGCAGTTCTTC
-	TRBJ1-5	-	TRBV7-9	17	CASSLASLAGDNQPQHF	TGTGCCAGCAGCTTAGCCTCTTTAGCAGGGGACAATCAGCCCCAGCATTTT
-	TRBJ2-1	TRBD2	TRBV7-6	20	CASSSSTSRGVWSSYNEQFF	TGTGCCAGCAGCTCCTCTACCAGTCGGGGGGTATGGAGCTCCTACAATGAGCAGTTCTTC
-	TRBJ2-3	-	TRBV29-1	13	CSVGGRSTDTQYF	TGCAGCGTTGGAGGGAGGAGCACAGATACGCAGTATTTT
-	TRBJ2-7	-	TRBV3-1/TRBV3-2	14	CASSLTGRGGEQYF	TGTGCCAGCAGCCTCACTGGCAGGGGCGGTGAGCAGTACTTC